This T cell receptor beta chain was captured in a study of fetal regulatory T cell absence and autoimmunity (dated by TCRdb to the late 2010s). Regarding the study in general: Exocrine pancreas autoimmunity was observed in the IPEX patients in the absence of clinical diabetes. The study at large found these results: Cord blood and pancreas had broadly similar TRB gene family usage, which resembled published neonatal and adult repertoires. The oligoclonal enrichment was interpreted as support for antigen-driven autoimmunity occurring in the pancreas before birth in IPEX syndrome. The TCR compartment showed significant oligoclonal enrichment in pancreas versus cord blood, with some top clones over 90-fold enriched.

For repertoire sequencing, genomic DNA was processed from frozen pancreas tissue. The DNeasy Blood and Tissue Kit was used to extract roughly 2-3.4 ug of genomic DNA from umbilical cord blood or frozen pancreas. Inclusive of the bounding cysteine and phenylalanine, the CDR3 is 16 residues long. Only CDR3 DNA is held: 48 bases, read in frame from base 1. Germline trimming: 3 bases from V, 10 bases from J; junction bases outside gene matches: 10. The germline V gene yields SGHVS for CDR1 and FNYEAQ for CDR2. This clone has only one observation. This clone's antigen is unknown. The sample holds no much larger clone one base away, and base qualities are not on file. On the immunoSEQ human TCRbeta survey platform, TCRbeta CDR3 regions were amplified and barcoded with a two-step multiplex PCR. Libraries were sequenced on Illumina instruments, and IgH from the same samples was sequenced in parallel. For the original study's pipeline: To remove PCR and sequencing errors, raw reads were filtered against the IMGT V, D, J definitions and then binned using a nearest-neighbor algorithm. A clone was defined as an identical nucleotide sequence, and differential abundance between tissues was tested with a Fisher exact test for each clone using a pFDR threshold of p<0.01. A minimum inclusion filter of 10 in either sample excluded clones with frequencies too low for statistical inference. The immunoSEQ Analyzer was used for pairwise clonal comparisons, and IMGT tools were used to assess gene family usage. Imported from immuneACCESS, the table was reduced by TCRdb to in-frame sequences with V and J called. These copies leave out some clones; in studies compared against another copy, an unresolved V gene accounts for under half, and the cause of the remainder is not known. The V and J calls and clone size come from that table; D and trimming were worked out from the DNA. The sample table lists more than 85,000 clones, less than 80% of them with a count of one. In total, the top ten clones hold 1.5% to 2.5% of the sample.

Sequenced: pancreas tissue. The rearranged chain carries TRBV7-6 and TRBJ1-6, with 9 bases matching TRBD1. The origin of this receptor is a male donor with IPEX syndrome. The DNA reads TGTGCCAGCAGCTTGGCACCGGGACAGGGAGCCTCACCCCTCCACTTT. It translates to CASSLAPGQGASPLHF. Outside the CDR3, residues come from the reference TRBV7-6 and TRBJ1-6 proteins, so the full variable domain is: GAGVSQSPRYKVTKRGQDVALRCDPISGHVSLYWYRQALGQGPEFLTYFNYEAQQDKSGLPNDRFSAERPEGSISTLTIQRTEQRDSAMYRCASSLAPGQGASPLHFGNGTRLTVT.